This T cell receptor beta chain is drawn from a study of human T cells and chemical hapten exposure. On the study more broadly: The variation in per-sample TCR yields arose mainly from small differences in pooled library volumes. Overall study findings and caveats: DPC sensitization did not alter TCRs above 1 in 1000 frequency.

What the library attached to individual cDNA molecules were unique molecular identifiers. Under the authors' procedure: A per-sample median of around 100,000 TCRs was observed, with a range of roughly 23,224 to 700,000. TCRdb passed the 5' RACE reads through MiXCR, listing each CDR3 protein once. The V and J calls, along with clone size, are taken from TCRdb and not from the paper's own processing. This sample has tens of thousands of distinct CDR3 sequences, with about 8.4% found just once. This clonotype has ten or more counts. Antigen unknown. Whole blood that had not been fractionated was the source of extracted total RNA. V was pared by 6 bases and J by 1 base, with 12 bases between. This CDR3 spans 13 amino acids. Germline CDR1 and CDR2: DFQATT and SNEGSKA (reference sequence).

The V gene is TRBV20-1, the J gene TRBJ2-5; D may be TRBD1 (5 bases). This receptor was identified in a male donor in good health. Written as DNA, the CDR3 is TGCAGTGCCTCCGAAGACAGCCAAGAGACCCAGTACTTC. It codes for CSASEDSQETQYF.